What follows are 25 T cell receptor beta chains derived from one specimen sequenced in a study of T cell responses to AZD1222 COVID-19 vaccine. Produced via immunoSEQ multiplex PCR; TCRdb's table is partial and in-frame only. This table holds some 170,000 clones, approximately 90% found once. Sequencing used peripheral blood, obtained 28 days after the second AZD1222 dose. The receptors originated from an adult who received the AZD1222 COVID-19 vaccine.

The V and J genes are TRBV19 and TRBJ1-1, with TRBD1 as a possible D gene (5 bases). V was shortened by 3 bases and J by 6 bases, with 14 bases between the two germline ends. CDR1 and CDR2 (germline): LNHDA, SQIVND (reference sequence). The CDR3 spans 14 residues. The CDR3 nucleotides read TGTGCCAGTAGTATGGGGCGGGAGATCTCTGAAGCTTTCTTT. This sequence encodes CASSMGREISEAFF.

DNA of the CDR3: TGTGCCAGCAGCCAAGAGGGGCAGGGGGTATCTTATGGCTACACCTTC. It specifies CASSQEGQGVSYGYTF. This chain uses TRBV3-1 (or the pseudogene TRBV3-2) with TRBJ1-2; TRBD1 matches at 7 bases. With V trimmed by 0 bases and J by 5 bases, 9 bases remained unmatched. CDR1 is LGHDT, CDR2 YNNKEL, per germline (reference sequence). CDR3 length: 16 residues.

The chain has TRBV30 and TRBJ2-7, with TRBD1 as a possible D gene (5 bases). V shed 3 bases and J shed 0 bases, with 30 bases lying between them. Per germline, CDR1 GTSNPN and CDR2 SVGIG (reference sequence). The CDR3 consists of 20 residues. Here the CDR3 DNA reads TGTGCCTGGAGCCCAGGGATGGTTAGACTCCGCCTAATTAACTCCTACGAGCAGTACTTC. Encoded protein: CAWSPGMVRLRLINSYEQYF.

This clone was detected only once. The rearrangement joins TRBV19 to TRBJ2-2, with D perhaps TRBD1 (6 bases). The CDR3 loop spans 15 amino acids. Germline lookup yields CDR1 LNHDA and CDR2 SQIVND (reference sequence). V gave up 4 bases and J gave up 1 base, with 10 bases separating them. This CDR3 is CASSKRTENTGELFF. CDR3 bases: TGTGCCAGTAGTAAGAGGACAGAGAACACCGGGGAGCTGTTTTTT.

CDR3 sequence: CASSLDTGNSPLHF. CDR3 coding DNA: TGCGCCAGCAGCCTTGACACCGGGAATTCACCCCTCCACTTT. J is TRBJ1-6 and V is TRBV5-1; no reliable D call. The CDR3 runs to 14 residues. Germline loops: CDR1 SGHRS, CDR2 YFSETQ. Trimming took off 4 bases at V and 7 bases at J, with 12 bases between the two ends.

V gene TRBV5-1 combines with J gene TRBJ1-2; no reliable D call. V lost 0 bases and J 5 bases, leaving 8 bases between the germline ends. The CDR3 covers 13 residues. In germline, CDR1 is SGHRS, CDR2 YFSETQ. The CDR3 here is CASSLDSFYGYTF. The CDR3 DNA reads as TGCGCCAGCAGCTTGGACTCTTTTTATGGCTACACCTTC. The whole variable domain, filled in from reference TRBV5-1 and TRBJ1-2, reads KAGVTQTPRYLIKTRGQQVTLSCSPISGHRSVSWYQQTPGQGLQFLFEYFSETQRNKGNFPGRFSGRQFSNSRSEMNVSTLELGDSALYLCASSLDSFYGYTFGSGTRLTVV.

The rearrangement uses TRBV6-5 and TRBJ1-1; D perhaps matches TRBD1 (6 bases). V shed 6 bases and J shed 5 bases, with 13 bases lying between them. This CDR3 region has 13 residues. In germline, CDR1 is MNHEY, CDR2 SVGAGI. In DNA form, the CDR3 reads TGTGCCAGCAGCAACAGGGATGGGACTGAAGCTTTCTTT. Residues: CASSNRDGTEAFF.

The J gene is TRBJ2-7, the V gene TRBV5-1; D may be TRBD1 (5 bases). Per germline, CDR1 SGHRS and CDR2 YFSETQ. The CDR3 sequence is 12 residues long. Between the trimmed V and J ends, which lost 2 bases and 4 bases, there was a span of 7 bases. The CDR3 sequence is CASSFDSYEQYF. CDR3 sequence (DNA): TGCGCCAGCAGCTTTGACAGTTACGAGCAGTACTTC. The full variable domain, with the rest looked up from reference TRBV5-1 and TRBJ2-7, is KAGVTQTPRYLIKTRGQQVTLSCSPISGHRSVSWYQQTPGQGLQFLFEYFSETQRNKGNFPGRFSGRQFSNSRSEMNVSTLELGDSALYLCASSFDSYEQYFGPGTRLTVT.

The V call is TRBV5-8, the J call TRBJ1-3; no reliable D call. The CDR3 is 14 amino acids. V dropped 2 bases and J dropped 0 bases, with 6 bases sitting between them. CDR1 and CDR2 from the germline V gene are SGHTS and YDEGEE. DNA for the CDR3: TGTGCCAGCAGCTTTTTGGGCTCTGGAAACACCATATATTTT. It codes for CASSFLGSGNTIYF.

The rearrangement uses TRBV29-1 and TRBJ1-1, with no clear D. The V and J ends lost 4 bases and 3 bases respectively, with 12 bases between them. Germline-derived CDR1 and CDR2 are SQVTM and ANQGSEA. This CDR3 contains 13 residues. The CDR3 DNA reads TGCAGCGTTGCATTAGGGCTGCACACTGAAGCTTTCTTT. Protein: CSVALGLHTEAFF.

The V call is TRBV2, the J call TRBJ1-5, with D possibly matching TRBD1 (6 bases). Germline CDR1 and CDR2: SNHLY and FYNNEI. CDR3 length equals 14 residues. Trimming took 6 bases from V and 9 from J, leaving 18 bases between them. This CDR3 is CASRVGVGAGPQHF. The CDR3 region has the DNA TGTGCCAGCAGGGTGGGAGTGGGGGCTGGGCCCCAGCATTTT.

This chain connects TRBV18 to TRBJ1-5, with 8 bases matching TRBD1. J was trimmed by 0 bases and V by 2 bases; bases with no gene match: 15. Germline lookup yields CDR1 KGHSH and CDR2 LQKENI. The CDR3 loop spans 20 amino acids. This chain's CDR3 is CASSPIKLGQEGYSNQPQHF. DNA for the CDR3: TGTGCCAGCTCACCAATCAAACTGGGACAGGAGGGGTATAGCAATCAGCCCCAGCATTTT. The variable domain in full, with the rest retrieved from reference TRBV18 and TRBJ1-5, is NAGVMQNPRHLVRRRGQEARLRCSPMKGHSHVYWYRQLPEEGLKFMVYLQKENIIDESGMPKERFSAEFPKEGPSILRIQQVVRGDSAAYFCASSPIKLGQEGYSNQPQHFGDGTRLSIL.

This clone was detected once. As DNA, the CDR3 is TGTGCCAGTAGTATAGGGGGACAGGGGGATCAGCCCCAGCATTTT. Its translation is CASSIGGQGDQPQHF. The V call is TRBV19, the J call TRBJ1-5, with 11 bases matching TRBD1. Germline V gene data show CDR1 as LNHDA and CDR2 as SQIVND (reference sequence). Trimming removed 1 base from V and 5 bases from J; junction bases left unmatched: 1. The CDR3 totals 15 residues.

The chain couples TRBV7-3 to TRBJ1-6; D is undetermined. Germline V CDR1 and CDR2: SGHTA, FQGTGA. The CDR3 totals 14 residues. V lost 3 bases and J 9 bases, leaving 12 bases between the germline ends. CDR3 nucleotide sequence: TGTGCCAGCAGCTTCGATCCGGGGAGTTCACCCCTCCACTTT. As protein: CASSFDPGSSPLHF.

The rearrangement uses TRBV6-5 and TRBJ1-2; 7 bases map to TRBD1. V gave up 2 bases and J gave up 6 bases; unmatched junction bases: 6. This CDR3 spans 14 amino acids. CDR1 is MNHEY and CDR2 is SVGAGI in the germline V gene. The CDR3 is CASSYQTGIDGYTF. As DNA, the CDR3 is TGTGCCAGCAGTTACCAGACAGGGATCGATGGCTACACCTTC.

This clone was recorded a few times. The rearrangement joins TRBV11-2 to TRBJ2-1, with 15 nucleotides matching TRBD2. Per the germline V gene, CDR1 is SGHAT and CDR2 is FQNNGV. This CDR3 comprises 18 residues. Losses at the gene ends were 5 bases for V and 1 base for J; bases not matched to a gene: 6. CDR3 sequence: CASSLTGLAGGSYNEQFF. CDR3 DNA sequence: TGTGCCAGCAGCCTCACGGGACTAGCGGGAGGTTCCTACAATGAGCAGTTCTTC.

The CDR3 loop is CASSYSISYPEQYF. DNA for the CDR3: TGTGCCAGCAGTTACTCGATTTCCTACCCCGAGCAGTACTTC. The chain joins TRBV6-5 to TRBJ2-7; D is ambiguous. CDR3 size: 14 residues. Germline V gene sequence: CDR1 MNHEY, CDR2 SVGAGI. Trimming stripped 0 bases from V and 6 bases from J, with 12 bases between.

The chain employs TRBV21-1 and TRBJ1-1; the DNA was not compared with TRBD1, the D call given in the table. TRBV21-1 is an annotated pseudogene. This CDR3 region has 18 residues. Written as DNA, the CDR3 is TGTGCCAGCAGCCGCCCCCCCCGGGACACCGATTCCCTCACTGAAGCTTTCTTT. Protein sequence: CASSRPPRDTDSLTEAFF.

The chain links TRBV3-1 (or the pseudogene TRBV3-2) to TRBJ2-1; D tentatively fits TRBD1 or TRBD2 (6 bases each). The CDR3 is 17 amino acids. Germline values: CDR1 LGHDT, CDR2 YNNKEL (reference sequence). V was pared by 2 bases and J by 4 bases, with 18 bases between. CDR3 in DNA: TGTGCCAGCAGCCAACCCTTAGGGGGGTTTAGTTACAATGAGCAGTTCTTC. Amino acids: CASSQPLGGFSYNEQFF.

In its sample, this clone was seen once. The V and J genes are TRBV5-1 and TRBJ2-5, with 7 bases identical to TRBD2. V shed 0 bases, J shed 2 bases, and the junction held 7 bases outside the gene matches. The germline gives CDR1 SGHRS, CDR2 YFSETQ. The CDR3 extends over 16 amino acids. The CDR3 spells CASSLAGSGGQETQYF. The CDR3 bases are TGCGCCAGCAGCTTGGCCGGGTCCGGGGGGCAAGAGACCCAGTACTTC.

This chain connects TRBV6-2 or TRBV6-3 to TRBJ1-1; the D gene is possibly TRBD1 (6 bases). This CDR3 comprises 16 residues. Trimming removed 2 bases at V and 0 bases at J, with 13 bases between. Germline V CDR1 and CDR2: MNHEY, SVGEGT. CDR3 DNA: TGTGCCAGCAGTTACGGGGGGCTGGGTATGAACACTGAAGCTTTCTTT. Translation: CASSYGGLGMNTEAFF.

This clone came up once. V and J are TRBV12-2 and TRBJ1-2; no DNA check was done on the table's D call, TRBD1. TRBV12-2 is assigned pseudogene status. This CDR3 has 16 residues. CDR3 nucleotide sequence: TGTGCAAGTCGCCCGACTGGGACAGGGGTATACTATGGCTACACCTTC. This translates into CASRPTGTGVYYGYTF.

This clone has a single count. V and J are TRBV7-6 and TRBJ2-7; D gene unclear. The CDR3 is 13 residues long. Germline V gives CDR1 SGHVS, CDR2 FNYEAQ. The ends were cut back, 6 bases at V and 1 base at J, with 10 bases in the middle. The CDR3 coding sequence is TGTGCCAGCAGTCAGGATCCTTCCTACGAGCAGTACTTC. It encodes CASSQDPSYEQYF.

The rearrangement uses TRBV7-2 and TRBJ2-7; 7 bases are a match to TRBD2. Germline V gene lookup returns CDR1 SGHTA and CDR2 FQGNSA. The CDR3 spans 16 residues. Germline trimming cut 1 base from V and 0 bases from J; bases unmatched to any gene: 6. The CDR3 region is CASSLGGGGYSYEQYF. The CDR3 nucleotides read TGTGCCAGCAGCTTAGGGGGCGGGGGTTACTCCTACGAGCAGTACTTC.

The chain recombines TRBV5-1 with TRBJ1-4; possibly TRBD1 for D (5 bases). Germline V CDR1 and CDR2: SGHRS, YFSETQ. Between the trimmed V and J ends, which lost 7 bases and 6 bases, there was a span of 16 bases. The CDR3 runs 14 residues. CDR3 protein: CASQLRVGDEKLFF. The CDR3 DNA reads as TGCGCCAGCCAGTTACGGGTGGGGGATGAAAAACTGTTTTTT.